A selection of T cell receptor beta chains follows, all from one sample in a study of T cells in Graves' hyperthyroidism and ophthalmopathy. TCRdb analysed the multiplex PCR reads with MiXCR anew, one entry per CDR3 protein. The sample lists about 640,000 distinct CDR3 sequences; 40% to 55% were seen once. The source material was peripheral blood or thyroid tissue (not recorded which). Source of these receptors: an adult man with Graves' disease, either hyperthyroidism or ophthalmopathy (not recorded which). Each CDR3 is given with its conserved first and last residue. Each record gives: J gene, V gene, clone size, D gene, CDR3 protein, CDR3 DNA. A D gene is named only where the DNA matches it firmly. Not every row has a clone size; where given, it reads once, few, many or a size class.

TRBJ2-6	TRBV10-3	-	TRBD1	CAISGDRASLSGANVLTF	TGTGCCATCAGTGGGGACAGGGCGAGTCTTTCTGGGGCCAACGTCCTGACTTTC
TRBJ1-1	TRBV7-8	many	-	CASSPHGAGLGAEAFF	TGTGCCAGCAGCCCCCATGGAGCAGGGCTGGGCGCTGAAGCTTTCTTT
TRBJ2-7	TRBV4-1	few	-	CASSQDLTLSYEQYF	TGCGCCAGCAGCCAAGATCTGACTCTCTCCTACGAGCAGTACTTC
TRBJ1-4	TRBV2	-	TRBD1	CATRTGTRNEKLFF	TGTGCCACCAGGACAGGGACACGTAATGAAAAACTGTTTTTT
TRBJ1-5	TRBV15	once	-	CATWVGGVAQPQHF	TGTGCCACCTGGGTCGGAGGGGTCGCGCAGCCCCAGCATTTT
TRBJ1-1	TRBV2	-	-	CASSVAENTEAFF	TGTGCCAGCAGTGTGGCCGAGAACACTGAAGCTTTCTTT
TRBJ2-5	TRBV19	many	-	CASSSGLQGTQYF	TGTGCCAGTAGTTCGGGACTCCAAGGGACCCAGTACTTC
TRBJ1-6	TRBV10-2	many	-	CASGTQGGSPLHF	TGCGCCAGCGGAACACAGGGTGGCTCACCCCTCCACTTT
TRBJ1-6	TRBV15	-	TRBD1	CATAIGQANSPLHF	TGTGCCACAGCGATCGGACAGGCGAATTCACCCCTCCACTTT
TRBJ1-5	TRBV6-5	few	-	CASSYRAGAQHF	TGTGCCAGCAGTTACCGAGCGGGAGCCCAGCATTTT
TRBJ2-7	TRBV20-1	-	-	CSAITGFAYEQYF	TGCAGTGCTATAACTGGGTTCGCCTACGAGCAGTACTTC
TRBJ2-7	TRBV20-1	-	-	CSAGDRVEGEQYF	TGCAGTGCTGGAGATAGAGTTGAGGGCGAGCAGTACTTC
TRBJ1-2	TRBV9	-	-	CASSDPIGGNYGYTF	TGTGCCAGCAGCGATCCTATAGGGGGTAACTATGGCTACACCTTC
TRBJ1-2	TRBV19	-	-	CASSYRFYGYTF	TGTGCCAGTAGCTACAGGTTCTATGGCTACACCTTC
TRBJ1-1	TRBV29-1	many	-	CSVEAGLAEAFF	TGCAGCGTTGAAGCCGGGCTGGCTGAAGCTTTCTTT
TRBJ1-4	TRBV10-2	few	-	CASAPGPQSEKLFF	TGCGCCAGCGCGCCGGGACCTCAGAGTGAAAAACTGTTTTTT
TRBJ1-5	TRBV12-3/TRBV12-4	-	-	CASSSKDKNQPQHF	TGTGCCAGCAGTTCAAAAGACAAGAATCAGCCCCAGCATTTT
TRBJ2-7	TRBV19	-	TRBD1	CASTRDRGNYEQYF	TGTGCCAGTACCCGGGACAGGGGGAACTACGAGCAGTACTTC
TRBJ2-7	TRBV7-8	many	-	CASSLGRDGIYEQYF	TGTGCCAGCAGCTTAGGTAGGGACGGCATCTACGAGCAGTACTTC
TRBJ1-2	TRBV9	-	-	CASSQLDRLHGYTF	TGTGCCAGCAGCCAGCTCGACAGGCTCCATGGCTACACCTTC
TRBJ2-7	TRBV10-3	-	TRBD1	CAIRPTGGSYEQYF	TGTGCCATCAGACCGACAGGGGGGTCCTACGAGCAGTACTTC
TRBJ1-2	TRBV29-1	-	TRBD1	CSVVGQEHGYTF	TGCAGCGTTGTCGGACAGGAGCATGGCTACACCTTC
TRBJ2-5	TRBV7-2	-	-	CASSQVNGGPQETQYF	TGTGCCAGCAGCCAAGTTAATGGAGGGCCCCAAGAGACCCAGTACTTC
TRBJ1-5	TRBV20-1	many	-	CSATGTQHQPQHF	TGCAGTGCTACCGGGACGCAGCATCAGCCCCAGCATTTT
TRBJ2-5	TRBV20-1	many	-	CSASQGETQYF	TGCAGTGCTAGTCAGGGCGAGACCCAGTACTTC
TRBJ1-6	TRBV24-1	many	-	CATSRDSNSPLHF	TGTGCCACCAGTCGGGACTCAAATTCACCCCTCCACTTT
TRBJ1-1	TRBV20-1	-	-	CSARRDGRLNTEAFF	TGCAGTGCTCGCCGGGACGGTCGTTTGAACACTGAAGCTTTCTTT
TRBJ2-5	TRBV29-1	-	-	CSVYFRSGTWIKTQYF	TGCAGCGTGTATTTTCGCTCAGGGACTTGGATAAAGACCCAGTACTTC
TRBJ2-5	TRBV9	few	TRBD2	CASSVGGSDWKAGAQYF	TGTGCCAGCAGCGTAGGAGGGAGTGATTGGAAGGCGGGGGCCCAGTACTTC
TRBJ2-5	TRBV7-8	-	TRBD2	CASSARGGLETQYF	TGTGCCAGCAGCGCCCGGGGGGGTTTAGAGACCCAGTACTTC
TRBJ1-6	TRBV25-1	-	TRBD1	CASTLRGRNSPLHF	TGTGCCAGCACTCTCAGGGGGAGGAATTCACCCCTCCACTTT
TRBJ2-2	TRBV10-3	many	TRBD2	CASNSAGDHTGELFF	TGTGCCTCCAACTCAGCGGGGGACCACACCGGGGAGCTGTTTTTT
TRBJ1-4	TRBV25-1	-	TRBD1	CASSDSTGDRGEKLFF	TGTGCCAGCAGTGACTCTACCGGGGACAGGGGTGAAAAACTGTTTTTT
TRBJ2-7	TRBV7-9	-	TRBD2	CASRDPGTSGSGEQYF	TGTGCCAGCAGAGATCCTGGGACTAGCGGGAGTGGCGAGCAGTACTTC
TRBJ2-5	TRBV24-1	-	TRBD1	CATSARDSAQETQYF	TGTGCCACCAGTGCTAGGGACAGCGCACAAGAGACCCAGTACTTC
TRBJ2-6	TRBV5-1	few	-	CASSLEGPGANVLTF	TGCGCCAGCAGCTTGGAAGGTCCTGGGGCCAACGTCCTGACTTTC
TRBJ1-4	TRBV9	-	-	CASSSGPATGEKLFF	TGTGCCAGCAGCTCGGGACCGGCCACGGGGGAAAAACTGTTTTTT
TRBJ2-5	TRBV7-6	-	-	CASSLPVTGGSETQYF	TGTGCCAGCAGCTTACCGGTCACTGGGGGGTCGGAGACCCAGTACTTC
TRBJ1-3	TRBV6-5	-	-	CAISEDGVTIYF	TGTGCCATCAGTGAGGATGGAGTCACCATATATTTT
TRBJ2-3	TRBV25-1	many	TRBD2	CASSRVAGGTDTQYF	TGTGCCAGCAGTAGGGTAGCGGGTGGGACAGATACGCAGTATTTT
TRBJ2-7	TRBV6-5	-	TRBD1	CASSYVGGQAHDEQYF	TGTGCCAGCAGTTACGTAGGGGGACAGGCCCACGATGAGCAGTACTTC
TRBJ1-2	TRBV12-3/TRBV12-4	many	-	CASSLGVGGGGYTF	TGTGCCAGCAGTTTAGGGGTTGGCGGAGGGGGCTACACCTTC
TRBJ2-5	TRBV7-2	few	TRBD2	CASSSPLIGGRLETQYF	TGTGCCAGCAGCTCCCCCCTTATCGGGGGGAGACTAGAGACCCAGTACTTC
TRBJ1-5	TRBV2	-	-	CASTGTEDQPQHF	TGTGCCAGCACCGGGACGGAAGATCAGCCCCAGCATTTT
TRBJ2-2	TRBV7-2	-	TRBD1	CASSLAEWDRGLYTGELFF	TGTGCCAGCAGCTTAGCGGAGTGGGACAGGGGGCTTTACACCGGGGAGCTGTTTTTT
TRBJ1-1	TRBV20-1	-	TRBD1	CSARGTGVVTEAFF	TGCAGTGCTAGAGGGACAGGGGTGGTTACTGAAGCTTTCTTT
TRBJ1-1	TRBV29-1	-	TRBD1	CSVHSVDRGPEAFF	TGCAGCGTCCATTCCGTGGACAGGGGGCCTGAAGCTTTCTTT
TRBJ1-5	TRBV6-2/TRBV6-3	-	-	CASSSRGASNQPQHF	TGTGCCAGCAGTTCAAGGGGGGCTAGCAATCAGCCCCAGCATTTT